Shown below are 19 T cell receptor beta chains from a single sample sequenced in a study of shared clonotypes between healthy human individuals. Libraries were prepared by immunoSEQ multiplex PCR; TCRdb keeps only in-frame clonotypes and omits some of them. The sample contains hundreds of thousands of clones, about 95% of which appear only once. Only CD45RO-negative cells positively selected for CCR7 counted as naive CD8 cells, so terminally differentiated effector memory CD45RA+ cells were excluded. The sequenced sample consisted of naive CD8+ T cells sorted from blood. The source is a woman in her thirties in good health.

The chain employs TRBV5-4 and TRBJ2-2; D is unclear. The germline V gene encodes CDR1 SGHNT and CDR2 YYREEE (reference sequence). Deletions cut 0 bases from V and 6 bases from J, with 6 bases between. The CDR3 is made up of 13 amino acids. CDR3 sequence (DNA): TGTGCCAGCAGCTTGGCTACTTCCGGGGAGCTGTTTTTT. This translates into CASSLATSGELFF.

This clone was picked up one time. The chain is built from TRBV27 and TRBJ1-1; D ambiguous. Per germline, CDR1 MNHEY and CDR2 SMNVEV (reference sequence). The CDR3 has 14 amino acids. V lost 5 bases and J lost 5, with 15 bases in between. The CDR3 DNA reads TGTGCCAGCAGTGGGAGGAGGTATTCAACTGAAGCTTTCTTT. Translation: CASSGRRYSTEAFF.

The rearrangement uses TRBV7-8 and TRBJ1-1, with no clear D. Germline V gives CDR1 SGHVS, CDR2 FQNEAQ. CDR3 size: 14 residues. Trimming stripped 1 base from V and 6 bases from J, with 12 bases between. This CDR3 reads CASSLVSSAAEAFF. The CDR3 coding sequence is TGTGCCAGCAGCTTAGTATCGTCGGCGGCTGAAGCTTTCTTT.

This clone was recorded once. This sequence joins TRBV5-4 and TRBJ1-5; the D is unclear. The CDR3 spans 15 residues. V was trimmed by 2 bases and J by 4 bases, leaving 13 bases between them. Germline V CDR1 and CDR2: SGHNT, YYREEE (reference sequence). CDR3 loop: CASSFRPGVNQPQHF. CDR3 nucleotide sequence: TGTGCCAGCAGCTTTCGGCCCGGGGTAAATCAGCCCCAGCATTTT. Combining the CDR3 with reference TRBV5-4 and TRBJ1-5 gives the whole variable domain ETGVTQSPTHLIKTRGQQVTLRCSSQSGHNTVSWYQQALGQGPQFIFQYYREEENGRGNFPPRFSGLQFPNYSSELNVNALELDDSALYLCASSFRPGVNQPQHFGDGTRLSIL.

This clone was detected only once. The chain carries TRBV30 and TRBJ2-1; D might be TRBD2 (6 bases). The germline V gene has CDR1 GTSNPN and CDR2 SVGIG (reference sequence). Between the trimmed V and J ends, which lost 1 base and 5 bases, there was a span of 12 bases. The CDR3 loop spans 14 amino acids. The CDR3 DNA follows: TGTGCCTGGAGTGGGCAGCGGGCCGACAATGAGCAGTTCTTC. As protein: CAWSGQRADNEQFF.

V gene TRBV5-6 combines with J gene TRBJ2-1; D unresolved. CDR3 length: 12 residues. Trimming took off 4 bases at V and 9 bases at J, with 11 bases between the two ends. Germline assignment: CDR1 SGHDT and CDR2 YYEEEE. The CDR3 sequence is CASSEIWFEQFF. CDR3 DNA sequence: TGTGCCAGCAGCGAGATTTGGTTTGAGCAGTTCTTC.

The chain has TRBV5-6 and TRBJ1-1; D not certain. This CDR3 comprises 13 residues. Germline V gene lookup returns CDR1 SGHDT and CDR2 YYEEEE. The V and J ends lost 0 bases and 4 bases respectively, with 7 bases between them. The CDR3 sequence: CASSLVRSTEAFF. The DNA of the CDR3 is TGTGCCAGCAGCTTGGTACGTAGCACTGAAGCTTTCTTT.

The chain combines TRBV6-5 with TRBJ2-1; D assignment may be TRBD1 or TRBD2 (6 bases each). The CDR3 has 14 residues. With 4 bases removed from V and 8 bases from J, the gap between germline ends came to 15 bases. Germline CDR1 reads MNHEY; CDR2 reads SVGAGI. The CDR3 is CASSSPGGQHEQFF. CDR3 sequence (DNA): TGTGCCAGCAGTTCCCCCGGGGGCCAGCATGAGCAGTTCTTC.

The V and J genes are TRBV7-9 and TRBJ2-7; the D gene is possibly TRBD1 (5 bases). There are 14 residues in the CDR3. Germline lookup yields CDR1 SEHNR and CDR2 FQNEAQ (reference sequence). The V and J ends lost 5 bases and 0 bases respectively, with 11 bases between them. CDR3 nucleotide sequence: TGTGCCAGCAGCCCCTTGGACACCTCCTACGAGCAGTACTTC. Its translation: CASSPLDTSYEQYF.

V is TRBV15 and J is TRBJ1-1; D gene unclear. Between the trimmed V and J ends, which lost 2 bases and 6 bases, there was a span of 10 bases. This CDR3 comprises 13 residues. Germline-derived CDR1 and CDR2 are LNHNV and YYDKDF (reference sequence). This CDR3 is CATSRFTAAEAFF. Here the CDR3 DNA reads TGTGCCACCAGCAGATTCACTGCCGCTGAAGCTTTCTTT. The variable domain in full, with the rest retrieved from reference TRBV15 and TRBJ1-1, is DAMVIQNPRYQVTQFGKPVTLSCSQTLNHNVMYWYQQKSSQAPKLLFHYYDKDFNNEADTPDNFQSRRPNTSFCFLDIRSPGLGDTAMYLCATSRFTAAEAFFGQGTRLTVV.

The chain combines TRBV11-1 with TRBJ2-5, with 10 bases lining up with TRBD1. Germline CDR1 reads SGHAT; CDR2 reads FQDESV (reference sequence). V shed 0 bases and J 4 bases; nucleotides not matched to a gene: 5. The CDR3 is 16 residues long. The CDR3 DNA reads TGTGCCAGCAGCTTAGCGCTCGGGACAGGGGTAGAGACCCAGTACTTC. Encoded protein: CASSLALGTGVETQYF.

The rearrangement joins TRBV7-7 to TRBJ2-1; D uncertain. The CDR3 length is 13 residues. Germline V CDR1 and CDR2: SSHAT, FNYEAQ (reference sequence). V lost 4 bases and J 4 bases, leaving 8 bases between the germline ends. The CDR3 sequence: CASSSSSYNEQFF. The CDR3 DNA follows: TGTGCCAGCAGCTCCTCGTCTTACAATGAGCAGTTCTTC.

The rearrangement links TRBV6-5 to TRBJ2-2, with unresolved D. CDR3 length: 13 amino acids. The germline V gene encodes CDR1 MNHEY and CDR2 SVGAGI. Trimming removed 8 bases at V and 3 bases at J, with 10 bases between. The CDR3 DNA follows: TGTGCCAGCTATGGGGTTTACACCGGGGAGCTGTTTTTT. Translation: CASYGVYTGELFF.

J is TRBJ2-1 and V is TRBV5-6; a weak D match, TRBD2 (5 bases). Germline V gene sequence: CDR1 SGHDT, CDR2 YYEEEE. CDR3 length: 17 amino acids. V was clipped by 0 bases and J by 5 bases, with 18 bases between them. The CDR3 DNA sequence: TGTGCCAGCAGCTTGGATATTTCTGGAGTAGCGCACAATGAGCAGTTCTTC. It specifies CASSLDISGVAHNEQFF.

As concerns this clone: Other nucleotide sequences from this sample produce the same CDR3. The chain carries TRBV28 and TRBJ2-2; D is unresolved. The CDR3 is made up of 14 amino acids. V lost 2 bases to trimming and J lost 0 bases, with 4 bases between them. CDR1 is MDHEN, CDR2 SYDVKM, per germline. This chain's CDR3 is CASSLGANTGELFF. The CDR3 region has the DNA TGTGCCAGCAGTTTAGGGGCGAACACCGGGGAGCTGTTTTTT.

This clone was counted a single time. CDR3 DNA sequence: TGTGCCAGCAGTTACTCAGGGCGCAGGGGCGGGTACGAGCAGTACTTC. Protein product: CASSYSGRRGGYEQYF. The rearrangement joins TRBV6-5 to TRBJ2-7, with a weak D call TRBD1 (6 bases). The CDR3 is 16 amino acids. V was clipped by 0 bases and J by 4 bases, with 16 bases between them. Germline V gene sequence: CDR1 MNHEY, CDR2 SVGAGI.

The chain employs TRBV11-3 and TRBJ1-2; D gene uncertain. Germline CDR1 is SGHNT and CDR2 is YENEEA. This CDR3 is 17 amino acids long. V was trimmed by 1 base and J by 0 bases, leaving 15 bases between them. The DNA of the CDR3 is TGTGCCAGCAGCTTAGTAGTCGGCCCCAATTCTAACTATGGCTACACCTTC. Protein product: CASSLVVGPNSNYGYTF.

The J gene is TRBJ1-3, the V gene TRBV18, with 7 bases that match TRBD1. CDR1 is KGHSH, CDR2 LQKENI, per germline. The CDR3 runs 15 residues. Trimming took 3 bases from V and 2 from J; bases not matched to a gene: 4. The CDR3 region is CASSPTRGPGNTIYF. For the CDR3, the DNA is TGTGCCAGCTCACCTACAAGGGGGCCTGGAAACACCATATATTTT.

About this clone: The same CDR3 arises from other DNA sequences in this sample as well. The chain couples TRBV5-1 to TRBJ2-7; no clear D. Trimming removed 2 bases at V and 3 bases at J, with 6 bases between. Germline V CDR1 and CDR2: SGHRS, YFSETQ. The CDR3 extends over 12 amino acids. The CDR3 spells CASSLGDYEQYF. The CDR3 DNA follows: TGCGCCAGCAGCTTAGGTGACTACGAGCAGTACTTC.